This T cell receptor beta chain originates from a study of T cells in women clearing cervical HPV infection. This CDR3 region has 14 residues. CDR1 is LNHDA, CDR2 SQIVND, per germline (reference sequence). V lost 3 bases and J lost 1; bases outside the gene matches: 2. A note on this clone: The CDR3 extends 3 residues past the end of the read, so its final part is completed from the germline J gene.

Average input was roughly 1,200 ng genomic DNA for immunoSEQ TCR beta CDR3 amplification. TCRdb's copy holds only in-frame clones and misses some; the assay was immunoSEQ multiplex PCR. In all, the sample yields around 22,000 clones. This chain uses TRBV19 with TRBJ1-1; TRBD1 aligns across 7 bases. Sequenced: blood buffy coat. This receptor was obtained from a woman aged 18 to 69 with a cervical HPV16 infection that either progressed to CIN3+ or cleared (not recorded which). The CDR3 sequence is CASSIGTANTEAFF. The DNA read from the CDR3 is TGTGCCAGTAGTATTGGGACAGCGAACACTGAA.